A selection of T cell receptor beta chains follows, all from one sample in a study of CD8 T cell repertoires and HIV-1 epitope variants. No antigen has been assigned to these receptors. Sequencing used immunoSEQ multiplex PCR; TCRdb keeps in-frame clones, though not all of them. The table includes some 5,400 clones, over 60% detected once. Input material: cultured CD8+ T cells derived from PBMCs. The origin of the receptors is a male donor with HIV. Both conserved end residues are trimmed from each CDR3. The order of the fields is J gene, V gene, clone size, CDR3 protein. Only part of the rows carry a size: once, few, many, or a class if the clone is expanded.

TRBJ2-3 | TRBV13 | few | ASSPPRVLTDTQY
TRBJ2-7 | TRBV6-5 | - | ASRSGTAYEQY
TRBJ2-7 | TRBV7-6 | - | ASSLVGRPTHEQY
TRBJ1-3 | TRBV25-1 | - | ASSEAQGVTGNTIY
TRBJ2-3 | TRBV6-5 | once | ASSLGADALEDTQY
TRBJ1-1 | TRBV7-9 | - | ATLGGGHTEAF
TRBJ2-1 | TRBV6-6 | once | ASFQGKNEQF
TRBJ2-1 | TRBV14 | - | ASSQDFRLAGVDEQF
TRBJ2-1 | TRBV19 | - | ASGRGLDEQF
TRBJ1-2 | TRBV7-3 | - | ASSPGGARNGYT
TRBJ2-7 | TRBV7-9 | - | ASRTGTNYEQY
TRBJ2-7 | TRBV28 | few | ASSLPGAYEQY
TRBJ1-2 | TRBV4-1 | medium-sized | ASSQRWGFGYT
TRBJ2-7 | TRBV19 | - | ASKAGPTYEQY
TRBJ1-5 | TRBV28 | - | ASSLVDLRAQH
TRBJ2-3 | TRBV7-8 | - | ASSTIGTDTQY
TRBJ2-7 | TRBV19 | few | ASSPPLSYEQY
TRBJ2-1 | TRBV27 | - | ASSLDGEFYNEQF
TRBJ1-5 | TRBV6-5 | medium-sized | ASRSGQGKQPQH
TRBJ2-5 | TRBV5-6 | - | ASSLGRGWETQY
TRBJ1-1 | TRBV5-1 | - | ASSLSLGAGTEAF
TRBJ2-1 | TRBV19 | - | ASIPGTRGAGEQF
TRBJ1-5 | TRBV19 | - | ASSAGTAFPQH
TRBJ2-7 | TRBV5-8 | few | ASSFDGRSSYEQY
TRBJ2-3 | TRBV4-2 | - | ASSQSASGSRSDTQY
TRBJ1-6 | TRBV5-6 | - | ASSLEVSSSPLH
TRBJ1-3 | TRBV4-3 | - | ASSQDKGYGNTIY
TRBJ2-6 | TRBV10-3 | large | AISESLGVSGANVLT
TRBJ2-2 | TRBV18 | - | ASSPGDGITGELF
TRBJ2-3 | TRBV9 | - | ASKGTASTDTQY
TRBJ2-3 | TRBV19 | - | ASSIETPRDTQY
TRBJ2-2 | TRBV7-6 | - | ASSFSGLAGGTGELF
TRBJ2-1 | TRBV28 | - | ASSFRSSYNEQF
TRBJ2-7 | TRBV27 | - | ASSYGTGSYEQY
TRBJ2-2 | TRBV7-8 | - | ASSFSSGNTGELF
TRBJ1-5 | TRBV2 | - | ASHFRDSNQPQH
TRBJ1-2 | TRBV28 | - | ASSNAPQGRVIYGYT
TRBJ2-7 | TRBV5-4 | - | ASSLASYEQY
TRBJ2-2 | TRBV11-1 | - | ASSLQDGELF
TRBJ2-2 | TRBV10-3 | - | AISSGTPLRVGSGELF
TRBJ1-5 | TRBV28 | - | ASSPRGSNQPQH